This T cell receptor beta chain was sequenced in a study of early T cells in non-severe SARS-CoV-2 infection. Study in general: Chains were not paired, and sequencing was done on bulk RNA from unsorted whole blood.

This CDR3 has 14 residues. CDR1 and CDR2 from the germline V gene are MNHEY and SVGAGI. Trimming stripped 1 base from V and 7 bases from J, with 10 bases between. Using its own MiXCR run on the 5' RACE reads, TCRdb lists one record per CDR3 protein. Among some 40,000 distinct CDR3 sequences listed, 5.4% were seen once. Study observations and caveats: Anti-spike CD8 responses were favored in VDJdb matching, and private and CD4 specificities were missed.

This clonotype was recorded at least ten times. The antigen remains undetermined. This receptor was taken from an adult who was a healthcare worker with PCR-confirmed SARS-CoV-2 infection or an uninfected control (not recorded which). This specimen consisted of whole blood, obtained at baseline. This rearrangement joins TRBV6-5 to TRBJ1-4; the D gene is possibly TRBD1 (5 bases). This CDR3 is CASSYFRVGEKLFF. The CDR3 region has the DNA TGTGCCAGCAGTTACTTCAGGGTTGGTGAAAAACTGTTTTTT.